This T cell receptor beta chain came from a study of cytomegalovirus exposure and HLA in healthy donors. At the level of the study: In an earlier analysis, around 100 million unique TCR beta sequences were found from some 180 million T cells. The study's findings and limits: In a later analysis, several top co-occurrence clusters appeared linked to parvovirus B19, influenza, CMV and Epstein-Barr virus. Donors were assumed by presence/absence analyses to have roughly uniform sequencing depth.

Regarding this clone: As yet, its antigen is unknown.

The study ran its PCR with 60 Vbeta and 13 Jbeta primers. Clones were read by immunoSEQ multiplex PCR, and TCRdb kept only the in-frame ones, dropping some. The sample has some 150,000 clones, roughly 80% seen once. Germline V gene lookup returns CDR1 SGHNT and CDR2 YYREEE (reference sequence). The CDR3 consists of 13 residues. The ends were cut back, 2 bases at V and 2 bases at J, with 7 bases in the middle. This clonotype was obtained from a male donor in good health and CMV-seronegative. The sequencing sample was made of PBMCs. The V call is TRBV5-4, the J call TRBJ1-2, with D perhaps matching TRBD1 (6 bases). CDR3 in DNA: TGTGCCAGCAGCTTCACAGGGAACTATGGCTACACCTTC. As protein: CASSFTGNYGYTF.